The clone carrying this T cell receptor (beta chain) was recorded once. Its antigen is not known. The germline CDR1 and CDR2 sequences are MNHEY and SMNVEV (reference sequence). V gave up 5 bases and J gave up 0 bases; unmatched junction bases: 12. The CDR3 is made up of 18 amino acids. As to time point: cycle 4 day 1 (C4D1), after six to seven weeks of nivolumab. Brentuximab vedotin exposure varied among the patients, all of whom had relapsed after autologous stem cell transplantation. Thawed PBMCs yielded CD4+ T cells through magnetic negative selection. The sample is drawn from a study of PD-1 blockade in classical Hodgkin lymphoma. Study-wide points: Only CD4+ TCR diversity, not CD8+, had risen significantly by C4D1.

The table came from immunoSEQ multiplex PCR; TCRdb's copy has only in-frame clones and leaves some out. The sample holds under 35,000 clones, about 85% seen once. The sample in question was CD4+ T cells from blood, obtained before the fourth cycle of nivolumab. The sequence came from a human donor with classical Hodgkin lymphoma. The V call is TRBV27, the J call TRBJ1-1, with 10 nucleotides matching TRBD1. The CDR3 coding sequence is TGTGCCAGCAGTCCCTCGACAGGGGGCGGCGGGATGAACACTGAAGCTTTCTTT. Protein sequence: CASSPSTGGGGMNTEAFF.